These 9 T cell receptor beta chains were all obtained from the same sample, sequenced in a study of post-analysis software for immune sequencing data. Study-level findings and limits: TRBV5-6, TRBV5-1 and TRBV20-1 were among several TRBV segments more frequent in patients than controls.

Unique molecular identifiers tagged the TCR beta cDNA libraries. TCRdb re-derived calls from the PCR reads in MiXCR, one entry per CDR3 protein. The profile shows about 180,000 distinct CDR3 sequences, 25% to 35% of them singletons. The antigens these receptors bind are not known. The material sequenced was blood. The receptors shown here come from a girl aged 5-17 years with multiple sclerosis.

The rearrangement links TRBV2 to TRBJ2-7; D is uncertain. The J call could be wrong; TRBJ2-5 is a better fit for the DNA end. CDR1 is SNHLY and CDR2 is FYNNEI in the germline V gene. The CDR3 is 13 amino acids. The CDR3 is CASRVRQNWTQYF. The CDR3 nucleotides are TGTGCCAGCAGAGTACGTCAAAATTGGACCCAGTACTTC.

This chain connects TRBV30 to TRBJ2-7, with 11 bases fitting TRBD2. Per germline, CDR1 GTSNPN and CDR2 SVGIG (reference sequence). Trimming removed 0 bases from V and 8 bases from J; junction bases left unmatched: 9. The CDR3 extends over 15 amino acids. The CDR3 sequence: CAWSVLRIAGGKQYF. CDR3 sequence (DNA): TGTGCCTGGAGTGTACTTCGGATAGCGGGAGGGAAGCAGTACTTC.

This rearrangement joins TRBV27 to TRBJ2-7; tentatively, D is TRBD2 (5 bases). Germline V lookup: CDR1 MNHEY, CDR2 SMNVEV (reference sequence). Trimming cost V 0 bases and J 1 base, with 7 bases left between them. This CDR3 region has 14 residues. The CDR3 nucleotides read TGTGCCAGCAGTTTATCGGGAGAATCCTACGAGCAGTACTTC. It translates to CASSLSGESYEQYF.

About this clonotype: A much larger clone differs from this one at a single base, so this may be a read error. This chain connects TRBV11-3 to TRBJ2-5; 9 bases are a match to TRBD1. Germline CDR1 reads SGHNT; CDR2 reads YENEEA. The CDR3 spans 13 residues. Written as DNA, the CDR3 is TGTGCCGGCAGTGGGACAGGGAAAGAGACCCAGTACTTC. This gives the protein CAGSGTGKETQYF.

Concerning this clonotype: This clone may be a read error of a much larger clone one base away. The rearrangement uses TRBV29-1 and TRBJ2-7, with unresolved D. The CDR3 spans 13 residues. CDR1 and CDR2 from the germline V gene are SQVTM and ANQGSEA. CDR3 bases: TGCAGCGTCCAGGACGGCAACTCCCACGAGCAGTACTTC. Its translation is CSVQDGNSHEQYF.

With regard to this clonotype: Just one base apart from a much larger clone, this may be a read error. The rearrangement joins TRBV21-1 to TRBJ2-7; the table's D call TRBD2 went unverified against the DNA. TRBV21-1 is a recognized pseudogene. The CDR3 loop spans 16 amino acids. The CDR3 bases are TGTGCCAGCAGCAACGAAAGGGACTATTGCTCCTACGAGCAGTACTTC. Translated, it gives CASSNERDYCSYEQYF.

V usage is TRBV7-3 and J usage is TRBJ2-4, with 8 bases aligning to TRBD2. V lost 8 bases to trimming and J lost 13 bases; unmatched junction nucleotides: 31. The length of the CDR3 is 19 residues. CDR1 and CDR2 from the germline V gene are SGHTA and FQGTGA. CDR3 amino acids: CASGPFLLAGLPTYNEQYF. The CDR3 nucleotides are TGTGCCAGCGGCCCTTTCTTATTAGCGGGGCTACCTACTTACAATGAGCAGTACTTC.

This clonotype came up a few times. The CDR3 nucleotides read TGTGCCAGCAGCTTGGAAGGGGCGGCCATTCAGTACTTC. This gives the protein CASSLEGAAIQYF. V is TRBV7-2 and J is TRBJ2-4, with D tentatively TRBD1 (5 bases). CDR3 length: 13 residues. CDR1 SGHTA and CDR2 FQGNSA come from the germline V gene. Trimming pared 3 bases from V and 9 bases from J, leaving 12 bases between.

The V and J genes are TRBV5-1 and TRBJ1-1; D unresolved. CDR1 SGHRS and CDR2 YFSETQ come from the germline V gene. Trimming removed 5 bases at V and 0 bases at J, with 5 bases between. The CDR3 loop spans 12 amino acids. The CDR3 loop reads CASRLMNTEAFF. The CDR3, as DNA: TGCGCCAGCAGGTTGATGAACACTGAAGCTTTCTTT.